This TCR beta chain was sequenced in a study of T cell responses to AZD1222 COVID-19 vaccine. General study points: Researchers report vaccine-associated CD4 TCRs spanning spike, with dominance at 160-218 and 743-854. Mostly white British, mostly female donors; authors suggested clonal diversity may be underestimated. It was only a handful of AZD1222 recipients who were seropositive at baseline. Regions left unmutated in variants are reportedly the target of nearly half of spike-specific TCRs.

Some clones are missing from TCRdb's copy, which holds only in-frame ones; the method was immunoSEQ multiplex PCR. The sample comprises approximately 70,000 clones, 80% to 90% of which are singletons, and 24% rests with the top ten. This CDR3 contains 14 residues. Germline V gives CDR1 SQVTM, CDR2 ANQGSEA. Trimming took off 0 bases at V and 5 bases at J, with 13 bases between the two ends. About this clone itself: Its antigen remains unknown.

The specimen was peripheral blood, collected on day 0 of AZD1222 vaccination. This chain joins TRBV29-1 and TRBJ1-2, with a tentative D call TRBD1 (5 bases). The TCR originated in an adult in good health. The CDR3 region has the DNA TGCAGCGTTGAAGAGGACAACTTAGGGTATGGCTACACCTTC. Protein: CSVEEDNLGYGYTF. The full variable domain, with the rest looked up from reference TRBV29-1 and TRBJ1-2, is SAVISQKPSRDICQRGTSLTIQCQVDSQVTMMFWYRQQPGQSLTLIATANQGSEATYESGFVIDKFPISRPNLTFSTLTVSNMSPEDSSIYLCSVEEDNLGYGYTFGSGTRLTVV.